The rows below give T cell receptor beta chains drawn from one sample of a study of cytomegalovirus exposure and HLA in healthy donors. Profiling relied on immunoSEQ multiplex PCR, and the TCRdb table lists in-frame clones only, not all of them. The table shows 55,000 to 80,000 clones, with approximately 67% occurring only once. The sequencing sample was made of PBMCs. The source of these receptors is a woman aged 30 to 39 in good health and CMV-seronegative. Each CDR3 is given with its conserved first and last residue. Each record gives: V gene, CDR3 length, J gene, clone size, D gene, CDR3 DNA, CDR3 protein. D genes are given only for firm matches. Clone size appears in some rows only: once, few, many, or a class for an expanded clone.

TRBV2	14	TRBJ2-3	NA	NA	TGTGCCAGCAGTTACCTGACAAGCACAGATACGCAGTATTTT	CASSYLTSTDTQYF
TRBV5-1	15	TRBJ2-2	NA	TRBD1	TGCGCCAGCAGCTTGAGCAGGGGGCTCACCGGGGAGCTGTTTTTT	CASSLSRGLTGELFF
TRBV30	15	TRBJ2-1	few	TRBD2	TGTGCCTGGAGAAGACTAGCGGGGGGATGGGATGAGCAGTTCTTC	CAWRRLAGGWDEQFF
TRBV10-3	16	TRBJ2-3	NA	TRBD2	TGTGCCATCAGCCTTAGCGGGGGGGGCAGCACAGATACGCAGTATTTT	CAISLSGGGSTDTQYF
TRBV5-1	14	TRBJ2-3	NA	TRBD1	TGCGCCAGCAGCTTACGGACAGGTACAGATACGCAGTATTTT	CASSLRTGTDTQYF
TRBV27	14	TRBJ2-5	NA	TRBD2	TGTGCCAGCAGTTTAGCGGCTAGCGGCAAGACCCAGTACTTC	CASSLAASGKTQYF
TRBV7-2	14	TRBJ1-1	once	NA	TGTGCCAGCAGCTTAGCATGGAATCAGGGGAAAGCTTTCTTT	CASSLAWNQGKAFF
TRBV5-1	17	TRBJ2-2	NA	TRBD1	TGCGCCAGCAGCCAACCGGGACAGGTGTACAACACCGGGGAGCTGTTTTTT	CASSQPGQVYNTGELFF
TRBV28	14	TRBJ1-1	once	TRBD1	TGTGCCAGCAGTTCCCGACAGGGTACGGTGTCGGCTTTCTTT	CASSSRQGTVSAFF
TRBV7-9	12	TRBJ2-1	NA	NA	TGTTCCAGCAGTCCTCTCGGACAGAAGCAGTTCTTC	CSSSPLGQKQFF
TRBV9	15	TRBJ1-4	NA	NA	TGTGCCAGCAGCCCTGAGACAACAACTAATGAAAAACTGTTTTTT	CASSPETTTNEKLFF
TRBV2	15	TRBJ1-1	NA	TRBD1	TGTGCCAGCAGCGAATCGGGACAGGGAGGTACTGAAGCTTTCTTT	CASSESGQGGTEAFF
TRBV5-1	18	TRBJ2-1	few	TRBD2	TGCGCCAGCAGCGTGGGACTAGCGGGGGGTCGTTCCTACAATGAGCAGTTCTTC	CASSVGLAGGRSYNEQFF
TRBV5-1	15	TRBJ2-5	NA	TRBD1	TGCGCCAGCAGCTTGGCCGGGACAGGGGGAGAGACCCAGTACTTC	CASSLAGTGGETQYF
TRBV9	13	TRBJ1-1	NA	NA	TGTGCCAGCAGCGCCAGAACAAGCACTGAAGCTTTCTTT	CASSARTSTEAFF
TRBV29-1	13	TRBJ1-1	NA	NA	TGCAGCGTTGATCCCCAGGGGAACACTGAAGCTTTCTTT	CSVDPQGNTEAFF
TRBV2	13	TRBJ2-5	NA	TRBD1	TGTGCCAGCGGACAGGGGGCTGGCGAGACCCAGTACTTC	CASGQGAGETQYF
TRBV10-2	14	TRBJ1-6	few	NA	TGCGCCAGCAGTGTGGAGGGGAGGAATTCACCCCTCCACTTT	CASSVEGRNSPLHF
TRBV7-9	15	TRBJ1-2	NA	NA	TGTGCCAGAAGCCATAACGGAGGTTCTAACTATGGCTACACCTTC	CARSHNGGSNYGYTF
TRBV12-5	15	TRBJ2-5	NA	TRBD2	TGTGCTAGTGGTTCTTCCTCTAGCGGAGGGGTGACCCAGTACTTC	CASGSSSSGGVTQYF
TRBV9	15	TRBJ1-3	few	NA	TGTGCCAGCAGCGCCACAGGGAACTCTGGAAACACCATATATTTT	CASSATGNSGNTIYF
TRBV7-2	16	TRBJ2-7	NA	TRBD1	TGTGCCAGCAGCCCAACAACCGGGACAGGGAAGAACGAGCAGTACTTC	CASSPTTGTGKNEQYF
TRBV30	17	TRBJ2-6	NA	TRBD1	TGTGCCTGGAGTTCGGGACAGGGGGCGCGTGGGGCCAACGTCCTGACTTTC	CAWSSGQGARGANVLTF
TRBV11-2	18	TRBJ2-5	NA	TRBD2	TGTGCCAGCAGCCCCTCCAGCGGGGGGGCCCATTTCCGAGAGACCCAGTACTTC	CASSPSSGGAHFRETQYF